This passage covers 10 T cell receptor beta chains from one sample sequenced in a study of T cell changes during pregnancy in multiple sclerosis. Sequenced by immunoSEQ multiplex PCR; TCRdb stores in-frame clones only, minus some. The sample yields approximately 41,000 clones, about 90% seen once. The source material was CD4+ T cells from peripheral blood mononuclear cells, sampled in the second trimester of pregnancy. Source of these receptors: a female donor in good health, enrolled as a control in a pregnancy study.

The chain is built from TRBV11-3 and TRBJ2-1, with a tentative D call TRBD2 (7 bases). Germline V gives CDR1 SGHNT, CDR2 YENEEA. The ends were cut back, 3 bases at V and 9 bases at J, with 12 bases in the middle. The CDR3 is 13 residues long. CDR3 sequence: CASSLEGGREQFF. The DNA of the CDR3 is TGTGCCAGCAGCTTGGAGGGGGGGCGTGAGCAGTTCTTC.

The chain links TRBV4-1 to TRBJ1-2; D is ambiguous. The germline gives CDR1 MGHRA, CDR2 YSYEKL. Trimming stripped 0 bases from V and 7 bases from J, with 15 bases between. CDR3 length equals 15 residues. The CDR3 reads CASSQDGRQAGGYTF. CDR3 bases: TGCGCCAGCAGCCAAGATGGAAGGCAGGCAGGTGGCTACACCTTC.

Worth noting for this clone: The CDR3 does not end in the conserved phenylalanine or tryptophan, so this is likely a read error. The limits of the CDR3 on the DNA are not certain, so only TCRdb's listed CDR3 is given. The rearrangement joins TRBV7-2 to TRBJ1-1; no DNA check was done on the table's D call, TRBD1. Germline V gene data show CDR1 as SGHTA and CDR2 as FQGNSA. Both ends counted, the CDR3 spans 13 residues. CDR3: CASSLENGALRNL.

This clone was observed once. The rearrangement links TRBV7-2 to TRBJ2-4, with 9 positions matching TRBD1. J lost 7 bases, V lost 0 bases, and 1 base had no gene match. The CDR3 is 14 amino acids. The germline gives CDR1 SGHTA, CDR2 FQGNSA. The CDR3 nucleotides read TGTGCCAGCAGCTTAGCACAGGGGGCTAACATTCAGTACTTC. Its protein product is CASSLAQGANIQYF.

This clone appeared a single time. The rearrangement links TRBV2 to TRBJ2-5, with 10 bases fitting TRBD2. V dropped 8 bases and J dropped 3; count of bases not matched to a gene: 9. Germline lookup yields CDR1 SNHLY and CDR2 FYNNEI. The CDR3 covers 15 residues. The CDR3, as DNA: TGTGCCAGCTTAGGGTTTCTAGCGGGGGAAGAGACCCAGTACTTC. Its translation: CASLGFLAGEETQYF.

The chain has TRBV7-2 and TRBJ1-6, with D unresolved. The germline gives CDR1 SGHTA, CDR2 FQGNSA. This CDR3 comprises 12 residues. V dropped 3 bases and J dropped 9 bases, with 6 bases sitting between them. CDR3 DNA sequence: TGTGCCAGCAGCTTCACAGCTTCACCCCTCCACTTT. It specifies CASSFTASPLHF.

The chain couples TRBV4-3 to TRBJ1-1, with unresolved D. With 0 bases removed from V and 5 bases from J, the gap between germline ends came to 7 bases. The CDR3 extends over 13 amino acids. Germline V gene lookup returns CDR1 LGHNA and CDR2 YSLEER. The CDR3 nucleotides read TGCGCCAGCAGCCAAGACCTCGGGACTGAAGCTTTCTTT. This sequence encodes CASSQDLGTEAFF.

The chain couples TRBV18 to TRBJ1-1, with D unresolved. Germline V gene lookup returns CDR1 KGHSH and CDR2 LQKENI. Trimming took off 3 bases at V and 5 bases at J, with 10 bases between the two ends. The CDR3 loop spans 13 amino acids. CDR3 amino acids: CASSPTTRTEAFF. The CDR3 DNA follows: TGTGCCAGCTCACCTACTACGCGTACTGAAGCTTTCTTT.

The chain carries TRBV5-4 and TRBJ1-4; tentative D call: TRBD1 (6 bases). The CDR3 loop spans 14 amino acids. In germline, CDR1 is SGHNT, CDR2 YYREEE (reference sequence). V lost 4 bases to trimming and J lost 5 bases, with 12 bases between them. CDR3 loop: CASSPDRYNEKLFF. The CDR3 DNA sequence: TGTGCCAGCAGCCCGGACAGATACAATGAAAAACTGTTTTTT.

The chain joins TRBV7-2 to TRBJ2-7; tentatively, D is TRBD2 (5 bases). This CDR3 is built from 15 residues. Germline V lookup: CDR1 SGHTA, CDR2 FQGNSA. V was cut by 2 bases and J by 5 bases, with 16 bases left in between. This CDR3 reads CASSLRRGARHEQYF. The CDR3 bases are TGTGCCAGCAGCTTAAGACGGGGAGCCCGCCACGAGCAGTACTTC.